One sample yielded the 24 T cell receptor beta chains listed below, sequenced in a study of tumor-infiltrating lymphocytes in localized non-small cell lung cancer. Method: immunoSEQ multiplex PCR; TCRdb's copy keeps in-frame clones and lacks some. This sample yields about 7,500 clones, of which 55% to 80% are seen a single time; around 13% belongs to the top ten. Sample: uninvolved lung tissue not adjacent to the tumor. All receptors come from a human donor with non-small cell lung cancer.

The J gene is TRBJ1-5, the V gene TRBV19, with 7 bases matching TRBD1. V was pared by 5 bases and J by 6 bases, with 10 bases of the junction left unmatched. The germline CDR1 and CDR2 sequences are LNHDA and SQIVND (reference sequence). The CDR3 has 15 amino acids. This CDR3 reads CASSPRSTGSQPQHF. As DNA, the CDR3 is TGTGCCAGTAGTCCCAGATCGACAGGGAGTCAGCCCCAGCATTTT.

This sequence joins TRBV29-1 and TRBJ1-2; D gene unclear. Trimming left V 1 base short and J 2 bases short, with 14 bases between. Germline lookup yields CDR1 SQVTM and CDR2 ANQGSEA. The CDR3 has 15 residues. The CDR3 nucleotides read TGCAGCGTTGAAGCCCGGGATCAAAGGAACTATGGCTACACCTTC. Protein product: CSVEARDQRNYGYTF.

The chain couples TRBV10-3 to TRBJ2-3; the D gene could be TRBD1 or TRBD2 (5 bases each). The germline V gene encodes CDR1 ENHRY and CDR2 SYGVKD. This CDR3 contains 15 residues. Deletions cut 6 bases from V and 2 bases from J, with 15 bases between. The CDR3 sequence is CAIRDPGRATDTQYF. DNA of the CDR3: TGTGCCATCAGGGACCCGGGACGGGCCACAGATACGCAGTATTTT.

The chain links TRBV7-2 to TRBJ2-6; D ambiguous. This CDR3 has 17 residues. Germline V gene data show CDR1 as SGHTA and CDR2 as FQGNSA. V lost 0 bases and J lost 0, with 9 bases in between. The CDR3 sequence is CASSLASGGSGANVLTF. In nucleotides, the CDR3 is TGTGCCAGCAGCTTAGCGTCCGGCGGCTCTGGGGCCAACGTCCTGACTTTC.

V and J are TRBV29-1 and TRBJ1-1; perhaps TRBD1 as D (6 bases). Trimming stripped 1 base from V and 6 bases from J, with 15 bases between. Germline CDR1 SQVTM, CDR2 ANQGSEA. CDR3 length equals 14 residues. CDR3 coding DNA: TGCAGCGTTGAAGGTGGTGGCAGGGGAGCTGAAGCTTTCTTT. Protein product: CSVEGGGRGAEAFF.

This clone was recorded only once. This chain links TRBV2 with TRBJ1-1; unclear D gene. Trimming shortened V by 1 base and J by 2 bases, and 5 bases separated the two germline ends. Germline CDR1 SNHLY, CDR2 FYNNEI. CDR3 length: 13 residues. The chain's CDR3 is CASSEGVNTEAFF. The CDR3 DNA follows: TGTGCCAGCAGTGAAGGGGTTAACACTGAAGCTTTCTTT.

By share of the sample, this clone is medium-sized. The chain's CDR3 is CASRADSPLHF. The CDR3, as DNA: TGTGCCAGCAGGGCCGATTCACCCCTCCACTTT. The chain couples TRBV2 to TRBJ1-6; D remains unclear. Germline V lookup: CDR1 SNHLY, CDR2 FYNNEI. CDR3 size: 11 residues. V lost 6 bases and J 8 bases, leaving 5 bases between the germline ends.

This chain joins TRBV5-4 and TRBJ1-2; 7 bases match TRBD1. Trimming cost V 4 bases and J 3 bases; bases outside gene matches: 6. The CDR3 is 14 amino acids. CDR1 SGHNT and CDR2 YYREEE come from the germline V gene (reference sequence). The CDR3 region has the DNA TGTGCCAGCAGCCCGGACAGGTTAGACTATGGCTACACCTTC. Protein: CASSPDRLDYGYTF.

The CDR3 bases are TGCAGCTTCCGGACCTCCTACGAGCAGTACTTC. It codes for CSFRTSYEQYF. The chain recombines TRBV29-1 with TRBJ2-7; D gene ambiguous. The germline CDR1 and CDR2 sequences are SQVTM and ANQGSEA. Trimming cost V 8 bases and J 0 bases, with 8 bases left between them. The CDR3 length is 11 residues.

A few counts support this clone. The chain combines TRBV6-1 with TRBJ2-2; D unclear. The CDR3 sequence is 12 residues long. Germline assignment: CDR1 MNHNS and CDR2 SASEGT. The germline V and J ends were trimmed by 8 bases and 3 bases, with 7 bases remaining between them. The DNA for the CDR3 is TGTGCCAGCGGAGTGGACACCGGGGAGCTGTTTTTT. The encoded protein is CASGVDTGELFF.

This sequence joins TRBV5-1 and TRBJ1-2, with TRBD1 as a possible D gene (5 bases). The length of the CDR3 is 15 residues. V dropped 3 bases and J dropped 0 bases, with 12 bases sitting between them. Germline CDR1 and CDR2: SGHRS and YFSETQ. CDR3 sequence: CASSSEGVANYGYTF. DNA for the CDR3: TGCGCCAGCAGCTCCGAAGGGGTGGCTAACTATGGCTACACCTTC.

This clone was recorded a few times. The chain links TRBV19 to TRBJ1-1; no clear D gene. Trimming shortened V by 7 bases and J by 4 bases, and 13 bases separated the two germline ends. Germline CDR1 LNHDA, CDR2 SQIVND (reference sequence). This CDR3 contains 13 residues. CDR3 in DNA: TGTGCCAGTAAATCTCAATCTGGCACTGAAGCTTTCTTT. Protein sequence: CASKSQSGTEAFF.

V is TRBV6-1 and J is TRBJ1-1; the D is unclear. Between the trimmed V and J ends, which lost 11 bases and 3 bases, there was a span of 16 bases. Germline V gene lookup returns CDR1 MNHNS and CDR2 SASEGT. This CDR3 comprises 13 residues. CDR3 DNA sequence: TGTGCCGGAGGAGGTGTGTCTTACACTGAAGCTTTCTTT. This sequence encodes CAGGGVSYTEAFF.

As DNA, the CDR3 is TGTGCCAGCAGTTTCTGGAGCAATCAGCCCCAGCATTTT. This gives the protein CASSFWSNQPQHF. This chain connects TRBV2 to TRBJ1-5; D unresolved. V shed 5 bases and J shed 1 base, with 6 bases lying between them. Germline V gives CDR1 SNHLY, CDR2 FYNNEI. The CDR3 is 13 amino acids.

The chain is built from TRBV5-1 and TRBJ2-3, with 9 bases aligning to TRBD2. CDR3 length equals 16 residues. V was clipped by 0 bases and J by 2 bases; unmatched bases: 4. The germline CDR1 and CDR2 sequences are SGHRS and YFSETQ. In nucleotides, the CDR3 is TGCGCCAGCAGCTTGGGTCCTAGCGGGGCCACAGATACGCAGTATTTT. Translated, it gives CASSLGPSGATDTQYF.

The rearrangement uses TRBV11-2 and TRBJ2-6; a weak D match, TRBD2 (5 bases). The V gene's germline CDR1 is SGHAT and CDR2 FQNNGV. The CDR3 runs 16 residues. The ends were cut back, 0 bases at V and 2 bases at J, with 8 bases in the middle. The CDR3 coding sequence is TGTGCCAGCAGCTTAGAAGGGCGGGCTGGGGCCAACGTCCTGACTTTC. This encodes CASSLEGRAGANVLTF.

The chain carries TRBV30 and TRBJ1-6; D perhaps matches TRBD1 (5 bases). The V end was cut by 3 bases, the J end by 7 bases, with 10 bases between. Germline V CDR1 and CDR2: GTSNPN, SVGIG (reference sequence). This CDR3 region has 13 residues. The CDR3 sequence: CAWSRGNNSPLHF. The CDR3 DNA reads TGTGCCTGGAGCCGGGGGAACAATTCACCCCTCCACTTT.

The rearrangement links TRBV7-2 to TRBJ1-2, with 8 bases aligning to TRBD1. In germline, CDR1 is SGHTA, CDR2 FQGNSA. V lost 1 base to trimming and J lost 8 bases; unmatched junction nucleotides: 3. This CDR3 region has 13 residues. CDR3: CASSLVPGGGYTF. The CDR3 region has the DNA TGTGCCAGCAGCTTAGTACCAGGGGGCGGCTACACCTTC.

The V call is TRBV4-2, the J call TRBJ2-7; 7 bases fit TRBD1. This CDR3 spans 15 amino acids. From germline, CDR1 is LGHNA and CDR2 YNFKEQ. Trimming at V came to 0 bases and at J to 2 bases, leaving 4 bases not matched to a gene. This CDR3 reads CASSQESQGAYEQYF. The CDR3 DNA reads TGTGCCAGCAGCCAAGAGTCCCAGGGGGCCTACGAGCAGTACTTC.

The V and J genes are TRBV10-3 and TRBJ1-6, with D perhaps matching TRBD1 (5 bases). The CDR3 runs to 13 residues. Trimming cost V 7 bases and J 7 bases, with 11 bases left between them. CDR1 and CDR2 (germline): ENHRY, SYGVKD. For the CDR3, the DNA is TGTGCCATCATGGTGGGGCCCAATTCACCCCTCCACTTT. Protein: CAIMVGPNSPLHF.

The chain couples TRBV5-6 to TRBJ2-2; the D call may be TRBD1 or TRBD2 (6 bases each). Germline assignment: CDR1 SGHDT and CDR2 YYEEEE. With 4 bases removed from V and 0 bases from J, the gap between germline ends came to 13 bases. The CDR3 has 16 amino acids. In nucleotides, the CDR3 is TGTGCCAGCAGCAGGGTGGGGGGCTCGAACACCGGGGAGCTGTTTTTT. Amino acids: CASSRVGGSNTGELFF.

This chain uses TRBV5-1 with TRBJ1-3; maybe TRBD1 (6 bases). The CDR3 is made up of 14 amino acids. Germline CDR1 reads SGHRS; CDR2 reads YFSETQ. V was cut by 4 bases and J by 0 bases, with 8 bases left in between. The CDR3 protein is CASSKDSSGNTIYF. The CDR3 DNA follows: TGCGCCAGCAGCAAGGACAGCTCTGGAAACACCATATATTTT.

The rearrangement uses TRBV7-9 and TRBJ2-1; 11 nucleotides agree with TRBD2. Germline V gives CDR1 SEHNR, CDR2 FQNEAQ (reference sequence). J was trimmed by 9 bases and V by 5 bases; bases with no gene match: 6. The CDR3 length is 14 residues. The CDR3 loop is CASSNGTSGSEQFF. The CDR3 nucleotides are TGTGCCAGCAGCAACGGGACTAGCGGAAGTGAGCAGTTCTTC.

V and J are TRBV19 and TRBJ1-5; perhaps TRBD1 as D (6 bases). The CDR3 runs to 14 residues. Trimming shortened V by 6 bases and J by 3 bases, and 12 bases separated the two germline ends. From germline, CDR1 is LNHDA and CDR2 SQIVND (reference sequence). This chain's CDR3 is CASSLTGSNQPQHF. The CDR3 DNA follows: TGTGCCAGTAGCCTTACAGGGTCCAATCAGCCCCAGCATTTT.